The TCR beta chain under discussion was sequenced for a study of blood T cell repertoires in COVID-19 (TCRdb year 2020). Background on the whole study: Collaborator samples came from the United States, Italy and Spain and covered acute and convalescent phases of COVID-19. The material from the prospective study consisted of cDNA or gDNA derived from T cells, B-cell-depleted T cells, or PBMCs. The samples were drawn from two sources: the first 160 participants of the ongoing ImmuneRACE study, and 950 to 1,500 subjects contributed by 6 global collaborators. Subjects who had been exposed to COVID-19, were actively infected with it, or had recovered from it provided the deeply sampled blood TCRbeta repertoires that made up the dataset. A de-identified subject ID, COVID-19 status, age in years and sex were almost always included in the sample metadata. The repertoires were released in a freely available public database meant as a resource for research on the immune response to SARS-CoV-2. Where available, HLA class I and class II types were taken from metadata supplied by the sample provider and were not determined by assay-based typing.

The collaborating institutions used their own protocols to collect whole blood in K2EDTA tubes. For TCRbeta analysis, collaborator samples were shipped as frozen whole blood, as isolated PBMCs, or as DNA extracted from either sample type. Results and caveats for the whole study, not just this receptor: Clinical and demographic metadata were provided uncurated, with the amount varying by source and participant.

TCRbeta CDR3 regions were amplified from genomic DNA using the immunoSEQ Assay, a bias-controlled multiplex PCR. The authors' analysis ran thus. The number of nucleated cells in each sample was estimated from the amplification of reference gene primers within the assay. To quantify the absolute abundance of each unique TCRbeta CDR3 rearrangement, sequence reads were collapsed and filtered. Productive Simpson clonality was computed per sample as the square root of Simpson's diversity index over productive rearrangements. The immuneACCESS repertoire file appears here via TCRdb, limited to in-frame rearrangements. These files lack a portion of the clones; in checked studies, under half of the deficit traces to unresolved V genes, and the cause of the others is not known. V and J calls and clone size are as listed in that table; D and trimming were resolved from the DNA. The sample table records around 110,000 clones; around three quarters of these occur just once. The ten largest clones capture under 20% of the sample.

With respect to this clone: Its recognized antigen is unknown. The record has no base qualities; no much larger clone is one base away.

The TCR comes from a man aged 55 to 70 with active or convalescent COVID-19. Material: peripheral blood.

The DNA sequence follows: TGTGCCAGCAGCTTAACTCGGCGGCTTAGCTCCTACAATGAGCAGTTCTTC. It codes for CASSLTRRLSSYNEQFF. The sequence joins TRBV7-3 to TRBJ2-1; no D gene is confidently identified. V is cut by 0 bases and J by 0 bases, and the space between the germline ends is 12 bases. According to the germline V gene, CDR1 reads SGHTA and CDR2 reads FQGTGA. The CDR3 has 17 amino acids, counting the end cysteine and phenylalanine. The CDR3 DNA has 51 bases and is translated from base 1.